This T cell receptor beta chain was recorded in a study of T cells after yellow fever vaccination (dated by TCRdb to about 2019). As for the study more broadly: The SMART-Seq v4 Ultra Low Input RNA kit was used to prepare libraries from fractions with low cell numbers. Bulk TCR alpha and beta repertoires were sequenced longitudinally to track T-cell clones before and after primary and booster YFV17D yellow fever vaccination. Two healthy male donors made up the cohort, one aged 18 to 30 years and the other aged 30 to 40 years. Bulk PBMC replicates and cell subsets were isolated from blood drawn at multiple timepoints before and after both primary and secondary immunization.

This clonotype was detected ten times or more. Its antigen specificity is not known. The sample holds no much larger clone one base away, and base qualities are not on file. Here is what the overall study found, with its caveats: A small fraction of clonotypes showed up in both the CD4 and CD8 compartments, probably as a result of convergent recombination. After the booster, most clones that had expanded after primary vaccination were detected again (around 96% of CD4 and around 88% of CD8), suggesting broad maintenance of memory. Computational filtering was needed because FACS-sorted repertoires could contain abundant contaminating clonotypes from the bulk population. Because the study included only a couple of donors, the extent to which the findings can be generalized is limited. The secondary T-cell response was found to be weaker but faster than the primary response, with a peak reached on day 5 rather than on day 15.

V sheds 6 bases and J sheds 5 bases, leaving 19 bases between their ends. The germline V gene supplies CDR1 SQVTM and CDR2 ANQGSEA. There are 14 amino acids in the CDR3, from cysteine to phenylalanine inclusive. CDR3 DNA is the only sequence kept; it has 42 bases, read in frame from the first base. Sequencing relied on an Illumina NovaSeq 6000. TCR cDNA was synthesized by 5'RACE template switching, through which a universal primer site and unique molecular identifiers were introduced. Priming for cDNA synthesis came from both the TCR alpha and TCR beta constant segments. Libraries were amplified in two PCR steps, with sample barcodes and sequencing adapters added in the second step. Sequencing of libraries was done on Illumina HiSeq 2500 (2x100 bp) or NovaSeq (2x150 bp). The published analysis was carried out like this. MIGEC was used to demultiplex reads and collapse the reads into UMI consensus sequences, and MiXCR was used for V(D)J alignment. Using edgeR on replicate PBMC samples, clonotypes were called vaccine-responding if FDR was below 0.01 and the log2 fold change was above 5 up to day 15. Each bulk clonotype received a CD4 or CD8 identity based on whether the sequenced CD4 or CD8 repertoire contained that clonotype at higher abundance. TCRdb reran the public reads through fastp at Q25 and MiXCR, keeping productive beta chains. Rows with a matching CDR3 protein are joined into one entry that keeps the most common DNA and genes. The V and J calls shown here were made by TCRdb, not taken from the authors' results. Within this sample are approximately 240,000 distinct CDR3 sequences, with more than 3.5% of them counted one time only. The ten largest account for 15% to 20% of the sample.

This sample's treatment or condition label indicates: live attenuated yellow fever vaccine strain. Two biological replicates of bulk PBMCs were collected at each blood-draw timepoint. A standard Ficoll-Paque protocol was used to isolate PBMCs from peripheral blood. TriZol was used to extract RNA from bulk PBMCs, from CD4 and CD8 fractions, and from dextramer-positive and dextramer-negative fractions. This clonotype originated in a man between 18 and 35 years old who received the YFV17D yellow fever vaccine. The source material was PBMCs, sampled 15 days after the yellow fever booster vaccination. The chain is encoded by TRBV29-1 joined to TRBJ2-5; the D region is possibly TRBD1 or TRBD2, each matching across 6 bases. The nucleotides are TGCAGCGTCGTAAGACAGGCCGCGGGGGAGACCCAGTACTTC. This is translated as CSVVRQAAGETQYF.